This T cell receptor beta chain is from a study of blood T cell repertoires in COVID-19 (dated by TCRdb to about 2020). With regard to the full study: The collaborator samples originated in the United States, Italy and Spain and spanned the acute and convalescent phases of COVID-19. The prospective study material was composed of cDNA or gDNA derived from T cells, B-cell-depleted T cells, or PBMCs. Subjects who had been exposed to COVID-19, were actively infected with it, or had recovered from it provided the deeply sampled blood TCRbeta repertoires that made up the dataset. The repertoires were made available in a free public database intended to serve as a resource for research on the immune response to SARS-CoV-2. The samples were drawn from the first 160 participants of the ongoing ImmuneRACE study and from roughly 1,300 subjects provided by 6 global collaborators. A de-identified subject ID, COVID-19 status, age in years and sex were almost always included in the sample metadata. Where HLA class I and class II types were available, the types were taken from metadata supplied by the sample provider, not from assay-based typing. On the study overall, not on this receptor specifically: The amount of clinical and demographic metadata varied by source and participant and was provided uncurated.

Remarks on this clone: No cognate antigen has been identified for it. Base qualities are not at hand, and no much larger clone is one base apart.

CDR3 length: 18 amino acids, cysteine to phenylalanine. Only the CDR3 DNA is retained, 54 bases long and in frame from the first base. According to the germline V gene (reference sequence), CDR1 reads MNHNY and CDR2 reads SVGAGI. Trimmed from V: 6 bases; trimmed from J: 2 bases; junction bases lacking a gene match: 17. TCRbeta CDR3 regions were amplified from genomic DNA by means of the immunoSEQ Assay, a bias-controlled multiplex PCR. Processing in the source paper ran as follows. The number of nucleated cells in each sample was estimated by amplification of reference gene primers within the assay. Sequence reads were collapsed and filtered to measure the absolute abundance of every unique TCRbeta CDR3 rearrangement. For each sample, productive Simpson clonality was calculated by taking the square root of Simpson's diversity index across productive rearrangements. This immuneACCESS table, as held by TCRdb, lists in-frame sequences with V and J called but not all clones. Of the missing ones, under half trace to an unresolved V gene in checked studies; the others have no known cause. The DNA gave D and trimming, while V, J and clone size come from that table. Within this sample are some 150,000 clones, with around 81% of them counted one time only. The ten most abundant clones make up 10% to 15% of the sample.

Whole blood was collected in K2EDTA tubes by collaborating institutions according to the institutions' own protocols. For TCRbeta analysis, collaborators shipped samples as frozen whole blood, isolated PBMCs, or DNA extracted from either of those sample types. The TCR was taken from a man aged 60-69 years with active or convalescent COVID-19. The sequence joins TRBV6-6 to TRBJ2-7, with 9 middle bases fitting TRBD2. The sequencing input was peripheral blood. The CDR3 protein: CASSRQGIMAGGPYEQYF. The nucleotides are TGTGCCAGCAGCCGACAGGGCATCATGGCGGGAGGGCCCTACGAGCAGTACTTC.